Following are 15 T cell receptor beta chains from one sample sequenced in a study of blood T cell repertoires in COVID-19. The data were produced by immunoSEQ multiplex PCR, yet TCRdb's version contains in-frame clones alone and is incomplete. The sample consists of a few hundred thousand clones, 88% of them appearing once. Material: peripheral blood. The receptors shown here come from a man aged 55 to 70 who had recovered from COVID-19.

The CDR3 loop reads CSAGEHEQFF. In DNA, the CDR3 is TGCAGTGCGGGAGAGCATGAGCAGTTCTTC. V usage is TRBV20-1 and J usage is TRBJ2-1; the D gene is possibly TRBD2 (5 bases). Germline V CDR1 and CDR2: DFQATT, SNEGSKA (reference sequence). The CDR3 totals 10 residues. Between the trimmed V and J ends, which lost 6 bases and 8 bases, there was a span of 8 bases.

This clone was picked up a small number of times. The CDR3 nucleotides are TGTGCTACAGAAGGCGGGGGCATTGGAAACACCATATATTTT. Amino acid sequence: CATEGGGIGNTIYF. This sequence joins TRBV6-6 and TRBJ1-3, with D maybe TRBD1 (6 bases). Germline V gives CDR1 MNHNY, CDR2 SVGAGI (reference sequence). The CDR3 length is 14 residues.

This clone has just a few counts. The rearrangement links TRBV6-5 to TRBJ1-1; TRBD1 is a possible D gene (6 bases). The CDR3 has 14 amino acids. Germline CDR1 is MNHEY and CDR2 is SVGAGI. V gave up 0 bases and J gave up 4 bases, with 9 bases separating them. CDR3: CASSYSTGLTEAFF. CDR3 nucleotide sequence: TGTGCCAGCAGTTACTCGACAGGCCTCACTGAAGCTTTCTTT.

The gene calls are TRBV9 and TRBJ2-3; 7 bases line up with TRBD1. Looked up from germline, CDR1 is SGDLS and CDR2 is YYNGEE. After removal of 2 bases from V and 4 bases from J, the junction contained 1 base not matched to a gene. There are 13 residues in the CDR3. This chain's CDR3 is CASSVTGADTQYF. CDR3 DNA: TGTGCCAGCAGCGTCACAGGGGCAGATACGCAGTATTTT.

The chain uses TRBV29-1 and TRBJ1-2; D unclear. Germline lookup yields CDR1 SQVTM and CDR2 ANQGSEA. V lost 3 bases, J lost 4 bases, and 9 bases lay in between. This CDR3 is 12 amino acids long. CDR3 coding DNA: TGCAGCGTTGATCCGGGTAGCTATGGCTACACCTTC. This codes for CSVDPGSYGYTF. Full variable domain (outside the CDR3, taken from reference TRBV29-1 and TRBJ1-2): SAVISQKPSRDICQRGTSLTIQCQVDSQVTMMFWYRQQPGQSLTLIATANQGSEATYESGFVIDKFPISRPNLTFSTLTVSNMSPEDSSIYLCSVDPGSYGYTFGSGTRLTVV.

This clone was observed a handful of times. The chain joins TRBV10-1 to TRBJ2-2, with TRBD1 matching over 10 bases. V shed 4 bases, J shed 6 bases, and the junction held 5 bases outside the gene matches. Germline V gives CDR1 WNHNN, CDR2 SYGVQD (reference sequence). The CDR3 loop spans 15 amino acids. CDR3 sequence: CASSARDRGSGELFF. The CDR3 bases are TGCGCCAGCAGTGCAAGGGACAGGGGTTCCGGGGAGCTGTTTTTT.

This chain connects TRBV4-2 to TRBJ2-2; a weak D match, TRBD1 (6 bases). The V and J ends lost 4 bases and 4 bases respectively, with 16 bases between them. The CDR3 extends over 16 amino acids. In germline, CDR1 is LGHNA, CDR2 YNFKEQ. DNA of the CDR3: TGTGCCAGCAGCCGTAGGACAGCCCGGGGCACCGGGGAGCTGTTTTTT. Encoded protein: CASSRRTARGTGELFF.

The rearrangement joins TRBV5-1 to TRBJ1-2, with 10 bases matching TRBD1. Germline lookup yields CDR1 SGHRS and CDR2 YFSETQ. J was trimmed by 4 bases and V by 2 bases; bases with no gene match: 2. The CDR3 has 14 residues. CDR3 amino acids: CASSFRTGGYGYTF. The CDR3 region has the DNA TGCGCCAGCAGCTTTCGGACAGGGGGCTATGGCTACACCTTC.

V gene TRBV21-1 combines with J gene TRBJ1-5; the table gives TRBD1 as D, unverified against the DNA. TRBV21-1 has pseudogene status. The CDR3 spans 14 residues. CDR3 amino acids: CASSIRDRHQPQHF. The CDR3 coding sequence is TGTGCCAGCAGTATCCGGGACAGGCATCAGCCCCAGCATTTT.

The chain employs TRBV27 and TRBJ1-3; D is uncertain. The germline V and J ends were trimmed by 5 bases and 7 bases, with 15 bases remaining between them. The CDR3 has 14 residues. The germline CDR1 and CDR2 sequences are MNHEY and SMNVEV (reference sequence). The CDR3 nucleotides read TGTGCCAGCAGTGGGGTGGAGGATCGGAACACCATATATTTT. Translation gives CASSGVEDRNTIYF.

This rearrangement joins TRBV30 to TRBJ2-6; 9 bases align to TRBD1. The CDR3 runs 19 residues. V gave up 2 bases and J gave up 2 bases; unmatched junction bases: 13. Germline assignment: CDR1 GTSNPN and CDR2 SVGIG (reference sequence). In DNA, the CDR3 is TGTGCCTGGAGTACACGGTCCAACAGGGGGCTGGCTGGGGCCAACGTCCTGACTTTC. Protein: CAWSTRSNRGLAGANVLTF.

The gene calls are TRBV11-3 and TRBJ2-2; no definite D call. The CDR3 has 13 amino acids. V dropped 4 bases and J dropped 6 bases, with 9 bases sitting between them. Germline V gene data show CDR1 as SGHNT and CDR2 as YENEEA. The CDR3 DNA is TGTGCCAGCAGCTCCCTTTCGGCCGGGGAGCTGTTTTTT. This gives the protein CASSSLSAGELFF.

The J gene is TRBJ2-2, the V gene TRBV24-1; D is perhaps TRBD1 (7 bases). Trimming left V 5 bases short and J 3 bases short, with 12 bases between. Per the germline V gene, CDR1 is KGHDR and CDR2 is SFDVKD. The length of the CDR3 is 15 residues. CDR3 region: CATSGRGRDTGELFF. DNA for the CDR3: TGTGCCACCAGTGGGAGGGGGCGCGACACCGGGGAGCTGTTTTTT.

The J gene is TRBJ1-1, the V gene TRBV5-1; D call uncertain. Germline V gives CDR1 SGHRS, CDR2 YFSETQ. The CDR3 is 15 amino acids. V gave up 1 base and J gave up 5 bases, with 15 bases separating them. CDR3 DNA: TGCGCCAGCAGCTTGCCCTTGGGGAGCGGGACTGAAGCTTTCTTT. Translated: CASSLPLGSGTEAFF.

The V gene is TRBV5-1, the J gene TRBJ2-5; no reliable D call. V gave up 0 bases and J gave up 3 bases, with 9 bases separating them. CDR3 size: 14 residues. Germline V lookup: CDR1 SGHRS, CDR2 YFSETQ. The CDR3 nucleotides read TGCGCCAGCAGCTTGGCTCTCACTAAAGAGACCCAGTACTTC. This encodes CASSLALTKETQYF.